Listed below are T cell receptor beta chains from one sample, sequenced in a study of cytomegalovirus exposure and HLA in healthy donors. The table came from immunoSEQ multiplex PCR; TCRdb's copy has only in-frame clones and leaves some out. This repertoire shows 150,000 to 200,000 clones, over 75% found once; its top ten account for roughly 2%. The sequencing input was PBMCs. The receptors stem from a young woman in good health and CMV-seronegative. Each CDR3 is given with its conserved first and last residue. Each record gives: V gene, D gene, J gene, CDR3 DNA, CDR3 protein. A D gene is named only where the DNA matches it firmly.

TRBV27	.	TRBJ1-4	TGTGCCAGCAGTTTAATGGCGGGGAGGGGGGAAAAACTGTTTTTT	CASSLMAGRGEKLFF
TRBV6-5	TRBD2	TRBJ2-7	TGTGCCAGCAGGTTAGCGGGGGGTAACGAGCAGTACTTC	CASRLAGGNEQYF
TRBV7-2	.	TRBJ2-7	TGTGCCAGCAGCCCTACGCGGGGTGGAGGGGTGGAGCAGTACTTC	CASSPTRGGGVEQYF
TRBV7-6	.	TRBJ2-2	TGTGCCAGCAGCTTACTTGACACCGGGGAGCTGTTTTTT	CASSLLDTGELFF
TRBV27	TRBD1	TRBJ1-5	TGTGCCAGCAGTTGGGGACAGGGGTTAGGGCAGCCCCAGCATTTT	CASSWGQGLGQPQHF
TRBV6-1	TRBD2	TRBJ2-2	TGTGCCAGCCTGGGGCGGGGGGGGAACACCGGGGAGCTGTTTTTT	CASLGRGGNTGELFF
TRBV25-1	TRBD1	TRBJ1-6	TGTGCCAGCAGTGATCCGGGACAGGGGCTGTATTCACCCCTCCACTTT	CASSDPGQGLYSPLHF
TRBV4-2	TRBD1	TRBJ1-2	TGTGCCAGCAGCCAAGTAGACAGGGGACGGGGCTACACCTTC	CASSQVDRGRGYTF
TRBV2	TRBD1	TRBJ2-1	TGTGCCAGCAGTGAAGATTCAAGACAGGGCACTAAGTACAATGAGCAGTTCTTC	CASSEDSRQGTKYNEQFF
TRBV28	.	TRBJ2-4	TGTGCCAGCAGTCCCGGACTGTTAGCCAAAAACATTCAGTACTTC	CASSPGLLAKNIQYF